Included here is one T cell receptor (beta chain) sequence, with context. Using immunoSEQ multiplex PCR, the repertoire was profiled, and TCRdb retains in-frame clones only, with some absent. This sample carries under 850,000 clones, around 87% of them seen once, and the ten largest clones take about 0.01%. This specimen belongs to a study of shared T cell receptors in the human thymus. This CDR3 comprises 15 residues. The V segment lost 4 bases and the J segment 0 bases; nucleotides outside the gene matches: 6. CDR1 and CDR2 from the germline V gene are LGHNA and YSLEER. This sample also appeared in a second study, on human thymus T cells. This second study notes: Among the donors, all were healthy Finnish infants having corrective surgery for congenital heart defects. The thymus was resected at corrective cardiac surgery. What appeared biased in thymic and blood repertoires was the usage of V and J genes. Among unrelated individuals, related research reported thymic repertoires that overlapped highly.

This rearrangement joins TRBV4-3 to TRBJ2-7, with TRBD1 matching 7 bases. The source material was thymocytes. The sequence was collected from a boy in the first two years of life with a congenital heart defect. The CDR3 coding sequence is TGCGCCAGCAGCCCCACCACAGGGGCCTCCTACGAGCAGTACTTC. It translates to CASSPTTGASYEQYF.